The 32 T cell receptor beta chains given below trace back to one sample, sequenced in a study of vaccination effects on CD4 cells after COVID-19. These receptors are not linked to any known antigen. Expansion of antigen-specific CD4+ T cells with viral peptide pools was carried out by the ViraFEST assay before sequencing. Following an approximately 10-day culture, CD4+ T cells were purified. As their vaccination, participants received two doses of either BNT162b2 or mRNA-1273. This table comes from immunoSEQ multiplex PCR, and its TCRdb copy is limited to in-frame clones, with some not included. The sample carries tens of thousands of clones, 70% to 75% recorded once. This specimen consisted of CD4+ T cells from PBMCs cultured with HCoV-229E spike peptides, obtained after COVID-19 vaccination. The receptor source for this set is a human donor who received a COVID-19 vaccine.

The chain couples TRBV18 to TRBJ2-3; no clear D gene. The CDR3 has 17 residues. Deletions cut 10 bases from V and 1 base from J, with 24 bases between. Germline lookup yields CDR1 KGHSH and CDR2 LQKENI. The chain's CDR3 is CATRAFVGLPGTDTQYF. CDR3 sequence (DNA): TGTGCCACTAGGGCTTTCGTGGGCCTCCCGGGCACAGATACGCAGTATTTT.

V gene TRBV28 combines with J gene TRBJ2-3; 15 bases line up with TRBD2. Germline CDR1 reads MDHEN; CDR2 reads SYDVKM. The CDR3 spans 17 residues. J was trimmed by 4 bases and V by 2 bases; bases with no gene match: 4. CDR3 DNA sequence: TGTGCCAGCAGTTTAGGACTAGCGGGGGGGCCGGCAGATACGCAGTATTTT. The encoded protein is CASSLGLAGGPADTQYF.

The chain joins TRBV18 to TRBJ2-5; D ambiguous. The CDR3 has 13 residues. V lost 4 bases and J lost 2, with 8 bases in between. Per germline, CDR1 KGHSH and CDR2 LQKENI. The chain's CDR3 is CASSLQFQETQYF. The DNA for the CDR3 is TGTGCCAGCTCACTACAGTTTCAAGAGACCCAGTACTTC. Complete variable domain (other parts from reference TRBV18 and TRBJ2-5): NAGVMQNPRHLVRRRGQEARLRCSPMKGHSHVYWYRQLPEEGLKFMVYLQKENIIDESGMPKERFSAEFPKEGPSILRIQQVVRGDSAAYFCASSLQFQETQYFGPGTRLLVL.

The V and J genes are TRBV9 and TRBJ1-5; D is ambiguous. Germline V gene sequence: CDR1 SGDLS, CDR2 YYNGEE. V dropped 4 bases and J dropped 0 bases, with 5 bases sitting between them. CDR3 length equals 13 residues. The CDR3 DNA reads as TGTGCCAGCAGCTCAGATAGCAATCAGCCCCAGCATTTT. Its protein product is CASSSDSNQPQHF.

J is TRBJ1-4 and V is TRBV14; D unresolved. This CDR3 has 15 amino acids. With 1 base removed from V and 8 bases from J, the gap between germline ends came to 14 bases. Germline V lookup: CDR1 SGHDN, CDR2 FVKESK. This chain's CDR3 is CASSQAGQSKEKLFF. In DNA, the CDR3 is TGTGCCAGCAGCCAAGCCGGGCAGTCGAAAGAAAAACTGTTTTTT. Together with reference TRBV14 and TRBJ1-4, the CDR3 gives the full variable domain: EAGVTQFPSHSVIEKGQTVTLRCDPISGHDNLYWYRRVMGKEIKFLLHFVKESKQDESGMPNNRFLAERTGGTYSTLKVQPAELEDSGVYFCASSQAGQSKEKLFFGSGTQLSVL.

The V and J genes are TRBV2 and TRBJ2-1, with a weak D call TRBD2 (6 bases). The germline CDR1 and CDR2 sequences are SNHLY and FYNNEI. The CDR3 spans 11 residues. The V end was cut by 11 bases, the J end by 9 bases, with 14 bases between. The CDR3 DNA reads as TGTGCCGGGAGAGCGGGTGGTGAGCAGTTCTTC. Translated, it gives CAGRAGGEQFF.

This chain connects TRBV5-1 to TRBJ2-1, with 11 bases matching TRBD1. CDR1 is SGHRS and CDR2 is YFSETQ in the germline V gene. Trimming removed 8 bases from V and 0 bases from J; junction bases left unmatched: 4. The CDR3 spans 15 residues. As DNA, the CDR3 is TGCGCCAGTAAGGGACAGGGGGACTCCTACAATGAGCAGTTCTTC. Translation: CASKGQGDSYNEQFF.

J is TRBJ2-3 and V is TRBV5-1; TRBD2 aligns across 10 bases. J lost 5 bases, V lost 0 bases, and 6 bases had no gene match. This CDR3 is built from 16 residues. Germline CDR1 is SGHRS and CDR2 is YFSETQ. The CDR3 DNA is TGCGCCAGCAGCTTGGAACCTAGCGGGGGCGGAGATACGCAGTATTTT. Translation gives CASSLEPSGGGDTQYF.

The chain recombines TRBV6-5 with TRBJ2-5; D is perhaps TRBD1 (6 bases). CDR1 is MNHEY and CDR2 is SVGAGI in the germline V gene. CDR3 length: 16 amino acids. Between the trimmed V and J ends, which lost 2 bases and 3 bases, there was a span of 16 bases. The CDR3 region has the DNA TGTGCCAGCAGTTACAAGGCAGGGGTTAGGGAAGAGACCCAGTACTTC. It is translated as CASSYKAGVREETQYF.

The chain has TRBV7-2 and TRBJ1-4; no firm D call. Trimming stripped 5 bases from V and 5 bases from J, with 12 bases between. CDR3 length: 14 residues. Germline-derived CDR1 and CDR2 are SGHTA and FQGNSA. The CDR3 spells CASSNSGRNEKLFF. DNA of the CDR3: TGTGCCAGCAGCAACTCGGGTCGAAATGAAAAACTGTTTTTT.

This clone was found a few times. The genes are TRBV4-1 and TRBJ1-1; 10 bases agree with TRBD1. The CDR3 is made up of 17 amino acids. V dropped 5 bases and J dropped 2; count of bases not matched to a gene: 11. Germline V CDR1 and CDR2: MGHRA, YSYEKL. The DNA for the CDR3 is TGCGCCAGCAGCACATCGACAGGGGGCAGGGGAAACACTGAAGCTTTCTTT. Protein sequence: CASSTSTGGRGNTEAFF.

The rearrangement uses TRBV6-5 and TRBJ2-5; TRBD1 or TRBD2 may be the D gene (5 bases each). The germline V gene encodes CDR1 MNHEY and CDR2 SVGAGI. Trimming took 6 bases from V and 5 from J, leaving 13 bases between them. This CDR3 spans 13 amino acids. The CDR3 sequence: CASRTGTKETQYF. The DNA for the CDR3 is TGTGCCAGCAGGACCGGGACGAAGGAGACCCAGTACTTC.

The chain combines TRBV18 with TRBJ2-1; the D gene is possibly TRBD2 (6 bases). The CDR3 is 15 residues long. Trimming removed 1 base at V and 4 bases at J, with 11 bases between. Germline values: CDR1 KGHSH, CDR2 LQKENI. CDR3 bases: TGTGCCAGCTCACCACAAAAGGGAGGTTACAATGAGCAGTTCTTC. Translated, it gives CASSPQKGGYNEQFF.

The CDR3 DNA sequence: TGTGCCAGCATGATGGACAGGGGGCGTGAAAAACTGTTTTTT. Translating it yields CASMMDRGREKLFF. This chain joins TRBV2 and TRBJ1-4, with TRBD1 matching over 11 bases. V dropped 7 bases and J dropped 7; count of bases not matched to a gene: 5. Germline CDR1 SNHLY, CDR2 FYNNEI. The CDR3 consists of 14 residues.

Only a few counts were recorded for this clone. J is TRBJ1-5 and V is TRBV5-1, with unresolved D. V was clipped by 0 bases and J by 3 bases, with 10 bases between them. Germline loops: CDR1 SGHRS, CDR2 YFSETQ. This CDR3 region has 15 residues. The DNA for the CDR3 is TGCGCCAGCAGCTTGGGGGCAGTGGCCAATCAGCCCCAGCATTTT. It specifies CASSLGAVANQPQHF.

The chain is built from TRBV30 and TRBJ2-3; D call uncertain. The CDR3 is 16 amino acids. The V end lost 0 bases, the J end lost 4 bases, and 17 bases lay between the germline ends. CDR1 and CDR2 from the germline V gene are GTSNPN and SVGIG (reference sequence). The CDR3 region is CAWSVGIHKGPDTQYF. DNA of the CDR3: TGTGCCTGGAGTGTTGGTATCCATAAGGGCCCAGATACGCAGTATTTT.

The rearrangement uses TRBV5-6 and TRBJ1-6; D is unresolved. V gave up 0 bases and J gave up 6 bases, with 16 bases separating them. This CDR3 is built from 17 residues. Germline CDR1 reads SGHDT; CDR2 reads YYEEEE. DNA of the CDR3: TGTGCCAGCAGCTTGGGGGCTTCGAGGGAGGGTAATTCACCCCTCCACTTT. Its protein is CASSLGASREGNSPLHF.

V and J are TRBV6-1 and TRBJ1-6, with TRBD1 matching over 7 bases. This CDR3 spans 16 amino acids. The V segment lost 4 bases and the J segment 9 bases; nucleotides outside the gene matches: 12. Germline V gene data show CDR1 as MNHNS and CDR2 as SASEGT. CDR3 DNA: TGTGCCAGCAGTGTCATTTTGACATCAGGGGGTTCACCCCTCCACTTT. Translated, it gives CASSVILTSGGSPLHF.

The chain joins TRBV19 to TRBJ2-6; possibly TRBD2 for D (5 bases). CDR3 length: 13 amino acids. V was trimmed by 8 bases and J by 2 bases, leaving 7 bases between them. Germline-derived CDR1 and CDR2 are LNHDA and SQIVND (reference sequence). The CDR3: CASRGPGANVLTF. The CDR3 nucleotides read TGTGCCAGTCGCGGGCCTGGGGCCAACGTCCTGACTTTC.

The rearrangement uses TRBV5-8 and TRBJ2-3; 9 nucleotides match TRBD2. Germline lookup yields CDR1 SGHTS and CDR2 YDEGEE. The CDR3 extends over 15 amino acids. V gave up 4 bases and J gave up 3 bases; unmatched junction bases: 6. CDR3 amino acids: CASSRSGGLTDTQYF. The DNA of the CDR3 is TGTGCCAGCAGCCGTAGCGGGGGCCTTACAGATACGCAGTATTTT.

Remarks on this clone: An end of the junction does not agree with germline; a read error may underlie this. The CDR3 nucleotides are TGTGCCACCAGTGAGGGGGGCGACTATGGCTACACCTTC. Protein product: CATSEGGDYGYTF. The rearrangement uses TRBV10-3 and TRBJ1-2; tentative D call: TRBD1 (6 bases). The CDR3 is made up of 13 amino acids. Germline CDR1 is ENHRY and CDR2 is SYGVKD.

V is TRBV6-5 and J is TRBJ1-1, with TRBD1 as a possible D gene (6 bases). The CDR3 extends over 14 amino acids. From germline, CDR1 is MNHEY and CDR2 SVGAGI. Trimming took off 6 bases at V and 2 bases at J, with 13 bases between the two ends. The CDR3 protein is CASRSGASNTEAFF. Here the CDR3 DNA reads TGTGCCAGCAGGTCGGGGGCTTCCAACACTGAAGCTTTCTTT.

The chain couples TRBV29-1 to TRBJ1-5, with a tentative D call TRBD1 (5 bases). CDR3 length: 14 residues. Germline V gene data show CDR1 as SQVTM and CDR2 as ANQGSEA. V was clipped by 6 bases and J by 5 bases, with 17 bases between them. In DNA, the CDR3 is TGCAGCGTGGTTGTTGGGGCTCAAGATCAGCCCCAGCATTTT. It yields the protein CSVVVGAQDQPQHF. The full variable domain, rest sourced from reference TRBV29-1 and TRBJ1-5, is SAVISQKPSRDICQRGTSLTIQCQVDSQVTMMFWYRQQPGQSLTLIATANQGSEATYESGFVIDKFPISRPNLTFSTLTVSNMSPEDSSIYLCSVVVGAQDQPQHFGDGTRLSIL.

The chain couples TRBV28 to TRBJ1-2; D possibly corresponds to TRBD1 (6 bases). Germline lookup yields CDR1 MDHEN and CDR2 SYDVKM. The V end was cut by 8 bases, the J end by 9 bases, with 13 bases between. The CDR3 totals 11 residues. The DNA for the CDR3 is TGTGCCAGCGGGCAGGGGAAACGCTACACCTTC. Translation gives CASGQGKRYTF.

The CDR3 region has the DNA TGTGCCAGCAGCGTAGGTCCGGGCTCCTATAATTCACCCCTCCACTTT. Amino acid sequence: CASSVGPGSYNSPLHF. The chain links TRBV9 to TRBJ1-6, with D uncertain. V lost 0 bases and J 0 bases, leaving 7 bases between the germline ends. The CDR3 covers 16 residues. Germline CDR1 SGDLS, CDR2 YYNGEE.

The V gene is TRBV5-4, the J gene TRBJ1-1, with 10 bases lining up with TRBD1. The CDR3 has 15 amino acids. Unmatched junction bases numbered 6, after V lost 4 bases and J lost 3 bases. Germline V gene lookup returns CDR1 SGHNT and CDR2 YYREEE (reference sequence). The CDR3 reads CASSPLGQGDTEAFF. The DNA for the CDR3 is TGTGCCAGCAGCCCCTTAGGACAGGGGGACACTGAAGCTTTCTTT.

The chain employs TRBV14 and TRBJ2-7; D is perhaps TRBD2 (5 bases). Per germline, CDR1 SGHDN and CDR2 FVKESK. CDR3 length: 16 residues. V lost 1 base and J 0 bases, leaving 13 bases between the germline ends. The CDR3 region is CASSQGEGISSYEQYV. As DNA, the CDR3 is TGTGCCAGCAGCCAAGGCGAGGGAATCTCCTCCTACGAGCAGTACGTC.

The chain links TRBV5-1 to TRBJ2-1; a weak D match, TRBD1 (6 bases). Germline loops: CDR1 SGHRS, CDR2 YFSETQ. The CDR3 is made up of 13 amino acids. V dropped 5 bases and J dropped 1 base, with 7 bases sitting between them. As DNA, the CDR3 is TGCGCCAGCAGGAGGGGGTCCTACAATGAGCAGTTCTTC. It translates to CASRRGSYNEQFF.

This clone was recorded a few times. The gene calls are TRBV6-5 and TRBJ1-5; TRBD1 is a possible D gene (5 bases). Between the trimmed V and J ends, which lost 2 bases and 4 bases, there was a span of 12 bases. The CDR3 totals 15 residues. CDR1 and CDR2 from the germline V gene are MNHEY and SVGAGI. The CDR3 DNA follows: TGTGCCAGCAGTTACCAGGGCGGGGGAAATCAGCCCCAGCATTTT. The encoded protein is CASSYQGGGNQPQHF.

Here the CDR3 DNA reads TGTGCCAGTAGCGTTAACACTGAAGCTTTCTTT. Its translation: CASSVNTEAFF. The chain couples TRBV19 to TRBJ1-1; D is unresolved. Germline V gene sequence: CDR1 LNHDA, CDR2 SQIVND (reference sequence). This CDR3 is built from 11 residues. Trimming stripped 6 bases from V and 2 bases from J, with 4 bases between. Full variable domain (outside the CDR3, taken from reference TRBV19 and TRBJ1-1): DGGITQSPKYLFRKEGQNVTLSCEQNLNHDAMYWYRQDPGQGLRLIYYSQIVNDFQKGDIAEGYSVSREKKESFPLTVTSAQKNPTAFYLCASSVNTEAFFGQGTRLTVV.

This clone occurred once. DNA for the CDR3: TGTGCCAGCAGCTTGGCAAGAAACACTGAAGCTTTCTTT. Translated: CASSLARNTEAFF. The chain links TRBV7-2 to TRBJ1-1; D ambiguous. V lost 3 bases and J lost 2, with 7 bases in between. Germline-derived CDR1 and CDR2 are SGHTA and FQGNSA. The CDR3 runs 13 residues.

V is TRBV5-6 and J is TRBJ2-5, with D possibly matching TRBD2 (5 bases). V was pared by 3 bases and J by 4 bases, with 19 bases between. The germline CDR1 and CDR2 sequences are SGHDT and YYEEEE. The CDR3 is 16 residues long. CDR3 DNA sequence: TGTGCCAGCAGCTCGGGATGGTACGGTAGGGTAGAGACCCAGTACTTC. Protein: CASSSGWYGRVETQYF.